The rows below give T cell receptor beta chains drawn from one sample of a study of T-cell memory formation after mild COVID-19. TCRdb independently ran MiXCR on the 5' RACE reads; one entry per CDR3 protein. The sample yields more than 400,000 distinct CDR3 sequences, around a sixth seen once. Sequencing was done on a sample of PBMCs or a T cell subset sorted from them (not recorded which). The receptors stem from an adult woman who had mild COVID-19 (a few samples of this study predate the infection). Cell type and time point are not known. Each CDR3 is given with its conserved first and last residue. The D gene is left open where the match is weak. Clone size is not always given. Where it is, it says once, few, many or a class for expanded clones.

V	J	D	size	CDR3	DNA
TRBV11-2	TRBJ2-3	-	-	CASSPGTQGADTRYF	TGTGCCAGCAGCCCAGGAACCCAAGGGGCAGATACGCGGTATTTT
TRBV3-1	TRBJ1-2	-	-	CASSTLQGSNYGYTF	TGTGCCAGCAGCACCCTACAGGGCTCTAACTATGGCTACACCTTC
TRBV12-3/TRBV12-4	TRBJ2-1	-	few	CASSPAEGVYNEQFF	TGTGCCAGCAGCCCCGCTGAGGGGGTATACAATGAGCAGTTCTTC
TRBV4-2	TRBJ2-7	TRBD2	many	CASSQDPSGRSEQYF	TGTGCCAGCAGCCAAGATCCAAGCGGGAGAAGCGAGCAGTACTTC
TRBV7-9	TRBJ1-2	-	few	CATRADGYTF	TGTGCCACCAGGGCGGATGGCTACACCTTC
TRBV21-1	TRBJ2-3	-	-	CASSSRIGTSSPDTQYF	TGTGCCAGCAGCAGCCGGATAGGGACTAGTTCCCCTGATACGCAGTATTTT
TRBV14	TRBJ1-2	-	-	CASSPRWTEINYGYTF	TGTGCCAGCAGCCCCCGTTGGACCGAGATTAACTATGGCTACACCTTC
TRBV25-1	TRBJ2-7	-	few	CASMGGGIGYEQYF	TGTGCCAGCATGGGAGGGGGCATCGGGTACGAGCAGTACTTC
TRBV9	TRBJ2-1	TRBD2	-	CASSPHGGSYNEQFF	TGTGCCAGCAGCCCTCACGGGGGGTCCTACAATGAGCAGTTCTTC
TRBV7-2	TRBJ2-1	-	few	CASSLVGRPSDNEQFF	TGTGCCAGCAGCTTAGTAGGTCGGCCTTCGGACAATGAGCAGTTCTTC
TRBV7-3	TRBJ2-1	-	-	CASSLARAGGNEQFF	TGTGCCAGCAGCTTAGCGCGGGCGGGCGGCAATGAGCAGTTCTTC
TRBV20-1	TRBJ2-7	-	-	CSDRERRQYYEQYF	TGCAGTGATAGAGAAAGGCGACAGTACTACGAGCAGTACTTC
TRBV29-1	TRBJ2-1	TRBD2	few	CSVVKRESQEGEQFF	TGCAGCGTTGTAAAGCGGGAGAGCCAAGAGGGTGAGCAGTTCTTC
TRBV20-1	TRBJ1-1	TRBD1	-	CSARDPQGASTEAFF	TGCAGTGCTAGAGATCCACAGGGGGCGAGTACTGAAGCTTTCTTT
TRBV18	TRBJ2-5	-	few	CASSPLTSGARNRGKTQYF	TGTGCCAGCTCACCCCTTACCTCCGGCGCTCGGAATAGAGGGAAGACCCAGTACTTC
TRBV7-9	TRBJ2-6	-	-	CASSSASQSSGANVLTF	TGTGCCAGCAGCTCCGCTAGTCAGAGCTCTGGGGCCAACGTCCTGACTTTC
TRBV3-1	TRBJ2-7	-	-	CASLGPPEYEQYF	TGTGCCAGCCTCGGACCACCTGAGTACGAGCAGTACTTC
TRBV29-1	TRBJ2-3	-	few	CSVESAEEGIDTQYF	TGCAGCGTTGAATCAGCGGAAGAGGGTATCGATACGCAGTATTTT
TRBV9	TRBJ2-7	-	many	CASSDEVHEQYF	TGTGCCAGCAGCGATGAGGTCCACGAGCAGTACTTC
TRBV7-8	TRBJ1-2	TRBD1	few	CASSLYPGTDYGYTF	TGTGCCAGCAGCTTATATCCAGGGACAGACTATGGCTACACCTTC
TRBV6-4	TRBJ1-3	TRBD1	-	CASSDPDRAAGVSGNTIYF	TGTGCCAGCAGTGATCCGGACAGGGCAGCGGGCGTCTCTGGAAACACCATATATTTT
TRBV5-1	TRBJ2-7	TRBD2	many	CASSGVGTSGASYEQYF	TGCGCCAGCAGCGGGGTCGGGACTAGCGGGGCCTCCTACGAGCAGTACTTC
TRBV19	TRBJ2-3	TRBD2	few	CASSQASGFGTDTQYF	TGTGCCAGTAGTCAGGCTAGCGGATTCGGCACAGATACGCAGTATTTT
TRBV5-1	TRBJ2-3	-	many	CASSLSGRPSTDTQYF	TGCGCCAGCAGCTTGTCGGGCCGTCCCAGCACAGATACGCAGTATTTT
TRBV6-6	TRBJ1-5	-	few	CASSNPSGLSNQPQHF	TGTGCCAGCAGTAATCCCTCGGGTCTTAGCAATCAGCCCCAGCATTTT
TRBV4-1	TRBJ1-5	-	few	CASSQESGVRQPQHF	TGCGCCAGCAGCCAAGAATCAGGGGTCCGGCAGCCCCAGCATTTT
TRBV20-1	TRBJ1-2	-	-	CSARDSGSGWGGDGYTF	TGCAGTGCTAGAGATAGCGGTTCGGGGTGGGGCGGGGATGGCTACACCTTC
TRBV4-3	TRBJ2-5	-	few	CASSQDHSTSETQYF	TGCGCCAGCAGCCAAGATCATAGTACCTCAGAGACCCAGTACTTC
TRBV19	TRBJ1-2	-	-	CASSMSAGADGYTF	TGTGCCAGTAGTATGTCAGCCGGTGCGGATGGCTACACCTTC
TRBV7-9	TRBJ2-7	-	many	CASSGSFMGTYEQYF	TGTGCCAGCAGCGGTTCGTTTATGGGGACCTACGAGCAGTACTTC
TRBV20-1	TRBJ2-1	-	-	CSARRSGEQFF	TGCAGTGCTCGAAGAAGCGGTGAGCAGTTCTTC
TRBV7-6	TRBJ2-5	-	few	CASSFPDHEETQYF	TGTGCCAGCAGCTTTCCAGATCATGAAGAGACCCAGTACTTC
TRBV13	TRBJ1-6	-	-	CASSSGLQHNSPLHF	TGTGCCAGCAGCTCCGGACTTCAACATAATTCACCCCTCCACTTT
TRBV18	TRBJ1-2	-	-	CASSPRAQGFYTF	TGTGCCAGCTCACCTAGGGCTCAGGGTTTCTACACCTTC
TRBV30	TRBJ2-5	-	few	CAWSVLGETQYF	TGTGCCTGGAGTGTACTGGGTGAGACCCAGTACTTC
TRBV9	TRBJ2-3	TRBD2	many	CASSAHTSTGGLSDTQYF	TGTGCCAGCAGCGCCCACACTTCGACGGGAGGGCTGTCGGATACGCAGTATTTT
TRBV4-2	TRBJ2-7	-	few	CASSPGTDALYEQYF	TGTGCCAGCAGCCCCGGGACGGATGCCCTATACGAGCAGTACTTC
TRBV20-1	TRBJ2-7	-	-	CSASGLANTYEQYF	TGCAGTGCTAGTGGTTTAGCGAACACCTACGAGCAGTACTTC
TRBV27	TRBJ2-7	TRBD1	-	CASSRDRIFYEQYF	TGTGCCAGCAGTCGGGACAGAATCTTCTACGAGCAGTACTTC
TRBV20-1	TRBJ2-1	-	few	CSAREGTYNEQFF	TGCAGTGCTAGAGAGGGGACGTACAATGAGCAGTTCTTC
TRBV4-2	TRBJ2-1	TRBD2	few	CASSQETSGSSPYNEQFF	TGTGCCAGCAGCCAAGAGACTAGCGGGAGTTCTCCCTACAATGAGCAGTTCTTC
TRBV29-1	TRBJ1-5	TRBD1	few	CSVRNGQGGNQPQHF	TGCAGCGTTAGAAACGGACAGGGGGGCAATCAGCCCCAGCATTTT
TRBV4-1	TRBJ1-1	-	few	CASSQERATAEAFF	TGCGCCAGCAGCCAAGAGAGGGCCACGGCTGAAGCTTTCTTT
TRBV6-5	TRBJ2-7	-	-	CASSLTQGFVSSYEQYF	TGTGCCAGCAGTCTTACCCAGGGCTTCGTGAGCTCCTACGAGCAGTACTTC
TRBV30	TRBJ2-7	-	-	CAWSRWISSEQYF	TGTGCCTGGAGCCGGTGGATCTCCTCCGAGCAGTACTTC
TRBV4-1	TRBJ1-2	-	-	CASSQEGGRDLDGYTF	TGCGCCAGCAGCCAAGAAGGAGGCAGGGATTTAGATGGCTACACCTTC
TRBV30	TRBJ1-1	TRBD1	-	CAWSVLGTGILLGGAFF	TGTGCCTGGAGTGTACTCGGGACAGGGATTTTACTTGGTGGGGCTTTCTTT
TRBV10-3	TRBJ2-7	-	few	CAIKREDVGNEQYF	TGTGCCATCAAGAGGGAAGATGTTGGCAACGAGCAGTACTTC